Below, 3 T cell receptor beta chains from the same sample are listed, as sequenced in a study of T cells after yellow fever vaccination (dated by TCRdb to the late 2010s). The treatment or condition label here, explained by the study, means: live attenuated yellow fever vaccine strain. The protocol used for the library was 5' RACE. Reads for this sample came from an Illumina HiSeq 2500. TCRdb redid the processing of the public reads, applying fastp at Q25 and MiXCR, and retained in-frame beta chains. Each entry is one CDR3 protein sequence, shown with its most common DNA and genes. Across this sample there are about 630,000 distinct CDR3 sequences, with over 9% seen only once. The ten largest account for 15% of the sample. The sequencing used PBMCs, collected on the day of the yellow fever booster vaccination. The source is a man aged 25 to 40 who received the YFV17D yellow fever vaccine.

The CDR3 loop is CASSVSDSNTEAFF. The CDR3 DNA sequence: TGCGCCAGCAGCGTGAGTGACAGCAACACTGAAGCTTTCTTT. V usage is TRBV5-1 and J usage is TRBJ1-1; the D gene is possibly TRBD1 (5 bases). Deletions cut 4 bases from V and 2 bases from J, with 12 bases between. Germline V gives CDR1 SGHRS, CDR2 YFSETQ. CDR3 length: 14 residues.

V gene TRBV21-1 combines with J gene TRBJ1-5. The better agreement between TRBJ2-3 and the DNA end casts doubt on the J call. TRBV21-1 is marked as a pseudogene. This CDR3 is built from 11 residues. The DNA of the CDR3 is TGTGCCAGCAGCAATATTCAGCCCCAGTATTTT. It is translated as CASSNIQPQYF.

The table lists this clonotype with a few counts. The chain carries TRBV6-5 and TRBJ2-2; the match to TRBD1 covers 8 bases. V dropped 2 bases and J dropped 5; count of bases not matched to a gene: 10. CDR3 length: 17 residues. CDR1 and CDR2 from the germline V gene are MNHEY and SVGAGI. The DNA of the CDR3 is TGTGCCAGCAGTTACCTTGTGACAGGGGAAAAAACCGGGGAGCTGTTTTTT. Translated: CASSYLVTGEKTGELFF.